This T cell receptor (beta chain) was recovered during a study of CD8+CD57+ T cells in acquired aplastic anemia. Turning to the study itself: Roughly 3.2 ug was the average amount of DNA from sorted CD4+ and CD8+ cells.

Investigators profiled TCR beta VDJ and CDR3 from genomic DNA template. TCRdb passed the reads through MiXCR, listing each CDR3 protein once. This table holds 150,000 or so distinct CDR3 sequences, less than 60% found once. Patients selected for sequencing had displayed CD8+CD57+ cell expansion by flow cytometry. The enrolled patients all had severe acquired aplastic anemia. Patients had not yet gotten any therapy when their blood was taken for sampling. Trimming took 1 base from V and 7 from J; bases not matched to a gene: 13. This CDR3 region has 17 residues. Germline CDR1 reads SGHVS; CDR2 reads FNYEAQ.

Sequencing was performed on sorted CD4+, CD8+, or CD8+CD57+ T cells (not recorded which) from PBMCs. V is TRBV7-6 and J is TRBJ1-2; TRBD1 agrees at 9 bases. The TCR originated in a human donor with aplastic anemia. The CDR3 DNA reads TGTGCCAGCAGCTTAGAGGCGGGGGACAGGGCCTGGGGTGGCTACACCTTC. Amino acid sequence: CASSLEAGDRAWGGYTF.